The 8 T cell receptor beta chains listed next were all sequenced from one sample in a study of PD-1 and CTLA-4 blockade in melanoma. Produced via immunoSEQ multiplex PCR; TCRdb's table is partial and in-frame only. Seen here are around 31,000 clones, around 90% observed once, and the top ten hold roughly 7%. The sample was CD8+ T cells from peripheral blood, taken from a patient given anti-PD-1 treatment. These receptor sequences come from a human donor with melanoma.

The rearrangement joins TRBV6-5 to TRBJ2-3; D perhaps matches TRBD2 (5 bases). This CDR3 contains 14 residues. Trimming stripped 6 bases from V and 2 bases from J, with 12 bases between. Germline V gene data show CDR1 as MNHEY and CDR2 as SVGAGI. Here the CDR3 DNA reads TGTGCCAGCAGCCCCGGGGTTCCCACAGATACGCAGTATTTT. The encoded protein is CASSPGVPTDTQYF.

CDR3 in amino acids: CASSFGLNTEAFF. The CDR3 DNA follows: TGTGCCAGCAGCTTCGGATTGAACACTGAAGCTTTCTTT. This chain uses TRBV5-5 with TRBJ1-1, with D unclear. CDR1 and CDR2 from the germline V gene are SGHKS and YYEKEE (reference sequence). This CDR3 has 13 residues. The V end lost 2 bases, the J end lost 0 bases, and 5 bases lay between the germline ends.

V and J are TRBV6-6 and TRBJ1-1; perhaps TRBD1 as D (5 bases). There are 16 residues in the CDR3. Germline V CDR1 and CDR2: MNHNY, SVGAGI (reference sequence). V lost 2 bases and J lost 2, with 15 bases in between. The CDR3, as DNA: TGTGCCAGCAGTTACCTCCTGACAGACGGTAACACTGAAGCTTTCTTT. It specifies CASSYLLTDGNTEAFF.

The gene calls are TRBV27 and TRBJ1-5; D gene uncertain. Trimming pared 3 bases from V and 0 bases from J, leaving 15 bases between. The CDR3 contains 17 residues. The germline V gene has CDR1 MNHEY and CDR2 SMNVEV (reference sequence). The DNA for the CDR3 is TGTGCCAGCAGTTTCTCCTTTGGGGATTATAGCAATCAGCCCCAGCATTTT. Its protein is CASSFSFGDYSNQPQHF.

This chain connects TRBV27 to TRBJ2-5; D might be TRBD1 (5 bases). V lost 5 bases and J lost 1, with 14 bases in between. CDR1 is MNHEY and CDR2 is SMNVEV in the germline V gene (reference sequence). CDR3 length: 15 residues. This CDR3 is CASSPQGGFQETQYF. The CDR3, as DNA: TGTGCCAGCAGTCCCCAGGGCGGATTCCAAGAGACCCAGTACTTC.

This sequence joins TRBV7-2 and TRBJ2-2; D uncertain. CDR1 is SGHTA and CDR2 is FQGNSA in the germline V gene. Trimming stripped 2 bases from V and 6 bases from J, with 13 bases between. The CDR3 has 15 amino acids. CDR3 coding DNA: TGTGCCAGCAGCTTAAGTATCCAATTGGCCGGGGAGCTGTTTTTT. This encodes CASSLSIQLAGELFF. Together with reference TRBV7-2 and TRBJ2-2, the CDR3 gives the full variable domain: GAGVSQSPSNKVTEKGKDVELRCDPISGHTALYWYRQSLGQGLEFLIYFQGNSAPDKSGLPSDRFSAERTGGSVSTLTIQRTQQEDSAVYLCASSLSIQLAGELFFGEGSRLTVL.

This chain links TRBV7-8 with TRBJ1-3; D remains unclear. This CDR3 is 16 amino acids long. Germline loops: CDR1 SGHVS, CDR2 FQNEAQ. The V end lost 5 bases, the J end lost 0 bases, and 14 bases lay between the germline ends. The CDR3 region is CASSPRRERSGNTIYF. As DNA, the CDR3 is TGTGCCAGCAGCCCCCGGAGGGAGCGCTCTGGAAACACCATATATTTT. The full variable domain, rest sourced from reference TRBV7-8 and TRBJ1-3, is GAGVSQSPRYKVAKRGQDVALRCDPISGHVSLFWYQQALGQGPEFLTYFQNEAQLDKSGLPSDRFFAERPEGSVSTLKIQRTQQEDSAVYLCASSPRRERSGNTIYFGEGSWLTVV.

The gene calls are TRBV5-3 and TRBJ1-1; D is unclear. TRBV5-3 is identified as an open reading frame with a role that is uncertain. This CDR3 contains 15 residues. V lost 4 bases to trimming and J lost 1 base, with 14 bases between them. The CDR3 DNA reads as TGTGCCAGAAGCCCGAATCCGGACGGGAACACTGAAGCTTTCTTT. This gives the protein CARSPNPDGNTEAFF.